Sequencing of this TCR beta chain was carried out in a study of blood T cell repertoires in COVID-19. Study summary: There were acute and convalescent COVID-19 samples, and they came from the United States, Italy and Spain. The cDNA or gDNA used as material had been derived from T cells, B-cell-depleted T cells, or PBMCs.

V was cut by 2 bases and J by 2 bases, with 13 bases left in between. This CDR3 spans 17 amino acids. Germline V gene lookup returns CDR1 MDHEN and CDR2 SYDVKM. Authors' processing steps: Counts of nucleated cells, estimated from reference gene primer amplification, were obtained. Clones were read by immunoSEQ multiplex PCR, and TCRdb kept only the in-frame ones, dropping some. The V and J calls and clone size were taken over from that table, and D and trimming were inferred from the DNA. There are 120,000 to 150,000 clones in the sample; about 84% occur only once, and over 4% lies in the top ten. Sequenced: peripheral blood. This sequence originates from a woman between 45 and 60 years old with acute or convalescent COVID-19. The J gene is TRBJ2-6, the V gene TRBV28; TRBD1 might be the D (6 bases). In nucleotides, the CDR3 is TGTGCCAGCAGTTTACTCCTTTACAGGGCTGGGGCCAACGTCCTGACTTTC. As protein: CASSLLLYRAGANVLTF.